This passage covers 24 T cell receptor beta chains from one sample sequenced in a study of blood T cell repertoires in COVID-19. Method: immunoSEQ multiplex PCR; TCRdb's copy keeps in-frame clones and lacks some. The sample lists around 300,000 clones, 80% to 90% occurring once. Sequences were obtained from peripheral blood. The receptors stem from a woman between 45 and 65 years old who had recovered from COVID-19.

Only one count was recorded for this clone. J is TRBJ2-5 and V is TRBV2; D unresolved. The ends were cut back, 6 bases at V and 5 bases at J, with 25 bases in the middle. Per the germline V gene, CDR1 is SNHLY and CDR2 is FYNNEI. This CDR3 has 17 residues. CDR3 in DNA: TGTGCCAGCAGCGACCCCCTGTGGGCGCAGGCTCGGGAGACCCAGTACTTC. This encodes CASSDPLWAQARETQYF.

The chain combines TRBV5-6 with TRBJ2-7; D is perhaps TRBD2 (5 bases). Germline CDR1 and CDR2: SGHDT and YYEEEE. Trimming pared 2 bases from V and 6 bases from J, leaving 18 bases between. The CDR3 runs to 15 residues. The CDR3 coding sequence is TGTGCCAGCAGCTTCCGGGGAATGTGGGTATCCGAGCAGTACTTC. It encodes CASSFRGMWVSEQYF.

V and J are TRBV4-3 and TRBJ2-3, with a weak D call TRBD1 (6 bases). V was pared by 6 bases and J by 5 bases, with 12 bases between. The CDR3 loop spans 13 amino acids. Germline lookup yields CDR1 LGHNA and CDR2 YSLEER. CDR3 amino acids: CASRDTGQDTQYF. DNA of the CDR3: TGCGCCAGCAGAGACACAGGGCAAGATACGCAGTATTTT.

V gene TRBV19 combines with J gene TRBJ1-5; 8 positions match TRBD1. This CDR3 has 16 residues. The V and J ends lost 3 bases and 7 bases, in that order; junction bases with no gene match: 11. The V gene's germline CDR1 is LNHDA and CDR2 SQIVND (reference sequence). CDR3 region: CASSMLAGGALQPQHF. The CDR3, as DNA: TGTGCCAGTAGTATGTTGGCAGGGGGCGCATTACAGCCCCAGCATTTT.

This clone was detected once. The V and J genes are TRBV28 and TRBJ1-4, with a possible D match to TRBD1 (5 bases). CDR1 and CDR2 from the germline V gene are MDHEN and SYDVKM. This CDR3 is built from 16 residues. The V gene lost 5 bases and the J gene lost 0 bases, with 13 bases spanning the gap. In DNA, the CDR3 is TGTGCCAGCAGTCCGTACCAGGGTGCAACTAATGAAAAACTGTTTTTT. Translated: CASSPYQGATNEKLFF.

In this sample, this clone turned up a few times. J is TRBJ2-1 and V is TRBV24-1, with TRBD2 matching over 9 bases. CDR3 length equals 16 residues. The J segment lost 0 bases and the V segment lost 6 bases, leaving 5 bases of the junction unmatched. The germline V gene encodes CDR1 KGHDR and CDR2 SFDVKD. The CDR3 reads CATSPSGASSYNEQFF. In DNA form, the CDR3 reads TGTGCCACCAGTCCTAGCGGGGCTAGCTCCTACAATGAGCAGTTCTTC.

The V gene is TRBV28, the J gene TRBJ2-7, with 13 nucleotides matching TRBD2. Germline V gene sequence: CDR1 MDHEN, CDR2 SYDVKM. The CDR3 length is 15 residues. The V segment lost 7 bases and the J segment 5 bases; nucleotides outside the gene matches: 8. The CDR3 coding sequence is TGTGCCAGCAAACCAGGGACTAGCGGGATTAACGAGCAGTACTTC. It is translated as CASKPGTSGINEQYF.

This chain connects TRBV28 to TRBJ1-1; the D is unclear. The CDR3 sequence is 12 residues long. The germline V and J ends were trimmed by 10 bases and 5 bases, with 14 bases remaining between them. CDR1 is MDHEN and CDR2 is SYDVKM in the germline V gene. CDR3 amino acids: CAITPFGTEAFF. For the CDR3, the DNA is TGTGCCATCACCCCCTTCGGGACTGAAGCTTTCTTT.

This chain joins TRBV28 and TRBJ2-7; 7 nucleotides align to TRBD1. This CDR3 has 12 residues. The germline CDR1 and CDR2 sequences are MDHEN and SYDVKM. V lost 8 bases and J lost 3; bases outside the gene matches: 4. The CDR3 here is CASCRTGYEQYF. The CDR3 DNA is TGTGCCAGCTGCCGGACAGGCTACGAGCAGTACTTC.

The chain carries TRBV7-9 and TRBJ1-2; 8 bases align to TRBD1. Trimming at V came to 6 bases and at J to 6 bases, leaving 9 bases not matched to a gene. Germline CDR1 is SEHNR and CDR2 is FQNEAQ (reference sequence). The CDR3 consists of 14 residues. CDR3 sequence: CASSPRTGSNGYTF. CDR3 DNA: TGTGCCAGCAGTCCCAGGACAGGGTCGAATGGCTACACCTTC.

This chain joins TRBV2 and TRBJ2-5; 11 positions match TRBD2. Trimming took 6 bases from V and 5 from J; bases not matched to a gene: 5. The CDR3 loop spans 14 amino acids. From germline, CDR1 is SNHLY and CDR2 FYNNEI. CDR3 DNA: TGTGCCAGCAGCCGACTAGCGGGGCGGGAGACCCAGTACTTC. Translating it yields CASSRLAGRETQYF.

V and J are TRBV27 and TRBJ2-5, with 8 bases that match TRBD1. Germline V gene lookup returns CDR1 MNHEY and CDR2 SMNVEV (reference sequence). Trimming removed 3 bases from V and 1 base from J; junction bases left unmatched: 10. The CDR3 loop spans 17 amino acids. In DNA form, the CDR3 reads TGTGCCAGCAGTTTGCTCGGGACAGGTGTACTCCAAGAGACCCAGTACTTC. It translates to CASSLLGTGVLQETQYF.

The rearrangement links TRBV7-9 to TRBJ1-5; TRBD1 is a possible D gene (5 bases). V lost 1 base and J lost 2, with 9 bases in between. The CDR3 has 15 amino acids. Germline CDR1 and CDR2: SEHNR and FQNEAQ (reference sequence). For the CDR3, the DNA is TGTGCCAGCAGCTTAGGGGGCATAGGCAATCAGCCCCAGCATTTT. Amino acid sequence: CASSLGGIGNQPQHF.

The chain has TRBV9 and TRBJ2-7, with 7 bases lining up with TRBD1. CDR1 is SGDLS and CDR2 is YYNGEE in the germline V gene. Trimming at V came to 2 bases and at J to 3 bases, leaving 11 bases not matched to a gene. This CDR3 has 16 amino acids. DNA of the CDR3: TGTGCCAGCAGCGTCGATAGTGGGGACAGAGTCTACGAGCAGTACTTC. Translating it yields CASSVDSGDRVYEQYF.

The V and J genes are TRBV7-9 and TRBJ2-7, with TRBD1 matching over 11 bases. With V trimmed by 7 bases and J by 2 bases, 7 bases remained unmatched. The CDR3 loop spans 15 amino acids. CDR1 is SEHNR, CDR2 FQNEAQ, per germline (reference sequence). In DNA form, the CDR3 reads TGTGCCAGCACCCCGGGGGGACAGGGGGCCTACGAGCAGTACTTC. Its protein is CASTPGGQGAYEQYF.

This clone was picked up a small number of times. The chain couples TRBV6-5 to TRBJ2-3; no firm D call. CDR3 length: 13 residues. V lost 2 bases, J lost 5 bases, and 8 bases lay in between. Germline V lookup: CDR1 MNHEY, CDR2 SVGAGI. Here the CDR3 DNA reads TGTGCCAGCAGTTACGGAGCGTTAGATACGCAGTATTTT. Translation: CASSYGALDTQYF.

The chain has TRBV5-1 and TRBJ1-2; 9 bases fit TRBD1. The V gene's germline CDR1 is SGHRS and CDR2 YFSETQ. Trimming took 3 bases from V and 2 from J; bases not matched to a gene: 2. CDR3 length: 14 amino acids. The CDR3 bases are TGCGCCAGCAGCTGGACAGGGGAAAACTATGGCTACACCTTC. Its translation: CASSWTGENYGYTF.

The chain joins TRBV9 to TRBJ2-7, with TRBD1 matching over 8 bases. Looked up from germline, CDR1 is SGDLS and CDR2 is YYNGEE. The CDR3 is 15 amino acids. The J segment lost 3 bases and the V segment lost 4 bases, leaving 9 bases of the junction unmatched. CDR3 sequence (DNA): TGTGCCAGCAGCCTTACCCAGGGGGCCGACTACGAGCAGTACTTC. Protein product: CASSLTQGADYEQYF.

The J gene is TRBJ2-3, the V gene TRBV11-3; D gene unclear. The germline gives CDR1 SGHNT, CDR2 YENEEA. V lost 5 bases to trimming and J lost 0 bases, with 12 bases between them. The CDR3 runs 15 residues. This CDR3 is CASSRGGSSTDTQYF. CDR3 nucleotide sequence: TGTGCCAGCAGCCGCGGTGGGTCTAGCACAGATACGCAGTATTTT. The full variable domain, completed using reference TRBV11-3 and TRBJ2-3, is EAGVVQSPRYKIIEKKQPVAFWCNPISGHNTLYWYLQNLGQGPELLIRYENEEAVDDSQLPKDRFSAERLKGVDSTLKIQPAELGDSAVYLCASSRGGSSTDTQYFGPGTRLTVL.

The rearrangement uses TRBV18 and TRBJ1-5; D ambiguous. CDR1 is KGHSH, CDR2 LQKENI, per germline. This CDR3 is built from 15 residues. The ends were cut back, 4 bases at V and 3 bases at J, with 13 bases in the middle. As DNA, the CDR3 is TGTGCCAGCTCACTCGGGGTTGGGGACAATCAGCCCCAGCATTTT. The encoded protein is CASSLGVGDNQPQHF.

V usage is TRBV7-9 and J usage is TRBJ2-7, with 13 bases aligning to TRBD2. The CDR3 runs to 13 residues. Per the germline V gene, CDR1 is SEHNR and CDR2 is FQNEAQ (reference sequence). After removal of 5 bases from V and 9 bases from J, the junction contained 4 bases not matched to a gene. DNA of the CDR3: TGTGCCAGCAGCGGACTAGCGGGAGAGGGGCAGTACTTC. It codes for CASSGLAGEGQYF.

For the CDR3, the DNA is TGTGCCAGCAGTGAAAGGGCCGGGGTACTCGCTGAAGCTTTCTTT. This translates into CASSERAGVLAEAFF. The chain uses TRBV25-1 and TRBJ1-1; no clear D. The V and J ends lost 2 bases and 6 bases respectively, with 16 bases between them. This CDR3 is built from 15 residues. Per germline, CDR1 MGHDK and CDR2 SYGVNS.

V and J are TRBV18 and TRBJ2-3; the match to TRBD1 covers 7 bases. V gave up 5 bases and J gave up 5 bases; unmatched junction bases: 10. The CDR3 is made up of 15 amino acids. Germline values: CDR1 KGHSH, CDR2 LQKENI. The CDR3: CASSDTGAWGDTQYF. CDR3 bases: TGTGCCAGCTCAGACACAGGGGCCTGGGGAGATACGCAGTATTTT.

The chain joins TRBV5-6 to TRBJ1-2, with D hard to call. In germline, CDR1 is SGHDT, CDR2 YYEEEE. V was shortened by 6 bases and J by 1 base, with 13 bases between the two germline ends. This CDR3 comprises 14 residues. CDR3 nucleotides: TGTGCCAGCACCGGGATCCCGAATAACTATGGCTACACCTTC. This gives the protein CASTGIPNNYGYTF.